This T cell receptor beta chain emerged from a study of T cell responses to AZD1222 COVID-19 vaccine. General observations from the study: Just five to seven people given AZD1222 tested seropositive at baseline. Spike regions recognized by vaccine-associated CD4 TCRs spanned the protein, led by 160-218 and 743-854. Clonal diversity may have been underestimated, and the donors were mostly white British, with more females than males.

Sequencing used immunoSEQ multiplex PCR; TCRdb keeps in-frame clones, though not all of them. The sample lists roughly 60,000 clones, over 60% occurring once. The CDR3 consists of 18 residues. Unmatched junction bases numbered 9, after V lost 4 bases and J lost 0 bases. CDR1 SGHRS and CDR2 YFSETQ come from the germline V gene. Doses given second, at about 4 or about 12 weeks, were pooled. This clone was counted once. The antigen remains undetermined. The rearrangement links TRBV5-1 to TRBJ1-4; 10 nucleotides line up with TRBD1. The clonotype was recovered from an adult who received the AZD1222 COVID-19 vaccine. Sequences were derived from peripheral blood, sampled 28 days after the second AZD1222 dose. The DNA of the CDR3 is TGCGCCAGCAGCGAGGGACAGGGGACCTTTGCAACTAATGAAAAACTGTTTTTT. Protein sequence: CASSEGQGTFATNEKLFF.